Listed below are T cell receptor beta chains from one sample, sequenced in a study of beta chain features in type 1 diabetes. TCRdb keeps only in-frame clones here, not all; method: immunoSEQ multiplex PCR. The sample holds hundreds of thousands of clones, about 14% seen once. The source material was naive CD4+ T cells from blood. Receptors were obtained from a man aged 18 to 30 with type 1 diabetes. Each CDR3 is given with its conserved first and last residue. The order of the fields is V gene, J gene, CDR3 protein.

V gene: TRBV5-1; J gene: TRBJ2-5; CDR3 protein: CASSLVGASQETQYF
V gene: TRBV29-1; J gene: TRBJ1-1; CDR3 protein: CSVEESPNTEAFF
V gene: TRBV30; J gene: TRBJ1-6; CDR3 protein: CAWRAQLNSPLHF
V gene: TRBV6-5; J gene: TRBJ2-1; CDR3 protein: CASSLSAGEQFF
V gene: TRBV25-1; J gene: TRBJ2-1; CDR3 protein: CASSESSGGAYNEQFF
V gene: TRBV11-2; J gene: TRBJ2-7; CDR3 protein: CASSPQGYEQYF
V gene: TRBV4-3; J gene: TRBJ1-2; CDR3 protein: CASSQDPRVGGYTF
V gene: TRBV4-1; J gene: TRBJ2-5; CDR3 protein: CASSQDEYGRALKTQYF
V gene: TRBV5-8; J gene: TRBJ1-1; CDR3 protein: CASSLADRVLKNTEAFF
V gene: TRBV30; J gene: TRBJ2-1; CDR3 protein: CAWSRGGAYNEQFF
V gene: TRBV4-3; J gene: TRBJ2-7; CDR3 protein: CASSQRLETGLYEQYF
V gene: TRBV4-3; J gene: TRBJ1-1; CDR3 protein: CASSQQGHTEAFF
V gene: TRBV4-1; J gene: TRBJ2-3; CDR3 protein: CASSQEDRGYTDTQYF
V gene: TRBV9; J gene: TRBJ2-1; CDR3 protein: CASSVGGSGSGAYNEQFF
V gene: TRBV4-2; J gene: TRBJ2-7; CDR3 protein: CASSQDRDSGESTSYEQYF
V gene: TRBV5-1; J gene: TRBJ2-7; CDR3 protein: CASSLLSVVGGEQYF
V gene: TRBV4-2; J gene: TRBJ2-3; CDR3 protein: CASSQDPTPSTQYF
V gene: TRBV2; J gene: TRBJ1-2; CDR3 protein: CASRSPAKNYGYTF
V gene: TRBV14; J gene: TRBJ2-6; CDR3 protein: CASKDGANVLTF
V gene: TRBV5-4; J gene: TRBJ2-7; CDR3 protein: CASSLRDSSYEQYF
V gene: TRBV4-2; J gene: TRBJ2-7; CDR3 protein: CASSHQDRTYEQYF
V gene: TRBV30; J gene: TRBJ1-2; CDR3 protein: CAWSIKTGAFYGYTF
V gene: TRBV28; J gene: TRBJ2-1; CDR3 protein: CASSSQGADYNEQFF
V gene: TRBV5-6; J gene: TRBJ2-5; CDR3 protein: CASSLRSGGLETQYF
V gene: TRBV10-3; J gene: TRBJ1-4; CDR3 protein: CAISDLATPVPKLFF
V gene: TRBV30; J gene: TRBJ2-1; CDR3 protein: CAWSEIYNEQFF
V gene: TRBV9; J gene: TRBJ2-5; CDR3 protein: CASSPQGAKTQYF
V gene: TRBV9; J gene: TRBJ1-6; CDR3 protein: CASSVGNPGDSPLHF
V gene: TRBV7-9; J gene: TRBJ2-7; CDR3 protein: CASSPLLVSYEQYF
V gene: TRBV7-2; J gene: TRBJ1-2; CDR3 protein: CASSLGRTPRGYTF
V gene: TRBV7-2; J gene: TRBJ2-3; CDR3 protein: CASSARDTPTQYF
V gene: TRBV28; J gene: TRBJ1-2; CDR3 protein: CASSYPAGNYGYTF
V gene: TRBV7-9; J gene: TRBJ1-5; CDR3 protein: CASSFTGDQPQHF
V gene: TRBV29-1; J gene: TRBJ2-1; CDR3 protein: CSVNEQFF
V gene: TRBV15; J gene: TRBJ2-3; CDR3 protein: CATSRDFSGGPGDTQYF
V gene: TRBV20-1; J gene: TRBJ1-2; CDR3 protein: CSAGTRYGYTF
V gene: TRBV18; J gene: TRBJ1-2; CDR3 protein: CASSPGTGGNYGYTF
V gene: TRBV5-6; J gene: TRBJ2-1; CDR3 protein: CASSLDVASWNEQFF
V gene: TRBV2; J gene: TRBJ2-7; CDR3 protein: CASRYGEYEQYF
V gene: TRBV29-1; J gene: TRBJ1-1; CDR3 protein: CSVWVRSALDEAFF
V gene: TRBV11-2; J gene: TRBJ1-2; CDR3 protein: CASSPGVDYGYTF
V gene: TRBV20-1; J gene: TRBJ1-5; CDR3 protein: CSASGNQPQHF
V gene: TRBV5-1; J gene: TRBJ2-1; CDR3 protein: CASRVGQGPYNEQFF
V gene: TRBV30; J gene: TRBJ1-1; CDR3 protein: CAWNQGADTEAFF
V gene: TRBV4-3; J gene: TRBJ1-2; CDR3 protein: CASSPEGRGYTF
V gene: TRBV30; J gene: TRBJ2-1; CDR3 protein: CAWSRGISGIDEQFF
V gene: TRBV4-2; J gene: TRBJ2-5; CDR3 protein: CASSQGGLRTETQYF
V gene: TRBV29-1; J gene: TRBJ2-7; CDR3 protein: CSVAQASEQYF